The clone carrying this T cell receptor beta chain is a singleton in its sample. The CDR3 is made up of 15 amino acids. The V gene end was trimmed by 4 bases and the J gene end by 9 bases; junction bases not matched to a gene: 11. Germline CDR1 and CDR2: LNHDA and SQIVND (reference sequence). This specimen belongs to a study of pediatric ulcerative colitis. Clones were read by immunoSEQ multiplex PCR, and TCRdb kept only the in-frame ones, dropping some. Of around 61,000 clones listed, around 85% are singletons. The chain carries TRBV19 and TRBJ2-5; 10 positions match TRBD1. The sample was blood. This sequence was found in a boy aged 5-17 years with severe ulcerative colitis. For the CDR3, the DNA is TGTGCCAGTAGTACGCGCCCGGGACAGGGGTGGGCCCAGTACTTC. Residues: CASSTRPGQGWAQYF.